The 3 T cell receptor beta chains in this list originate from one sample, sequenced in a study of blood T cell repertoires in COVID-19. TCRdb keeps only in-frame clones here, not all; method: immunoSEQ multiplex PCR. Here the sample spans roughly 150,000 clones, 90% being singletons. Sequencing used peripheral blood. These receptors came from a man aged 60 to 69 with active or convalescent COVID-19.

The chain combines TRBV23-1 with TRBJ2-7; 8 bases match TRBD1. TRBV23-1 is an ORF, and what it does is uncertain. Germline trimming cut 3 bases from V and 5 bases from J; bases unmatched to any gene: 6. CDR3 size: 14 residues. The CDR3 coding sequence is TGCGCCAGCAGTCATTCCCCGACAGGGGACGAGCAGTACTTC. This gives the protein CASSHSPTGDEQYF.

This chain joins TRBV29-1 and TRBJ1-5; a weak D match, TRBD1 (5 bases). The V end lost 4 bases, the J end lost 0 bases, and 10 bases lay between the germline ends. The CDR3 length is 14 residues. Germline CDR1 and CDR2: SQVTM and ANQGSEA. The CDR3 nucleotides read TGCAGCGTTGTCGAGGACACTAGCAATCAGCCCCAGCATTTT. This sequence encodes CSVVEDTSNQPQHF.

The chain recombines TRBV5-4 with TRBJ2-2; D is perhaps TRBD2 (6 bases). Germline V gives CDR1 SGHNT, CDR2 YYREEE (reference sequence). V lost 4 bases, J lost 6 bases, and 13 bases lay in between. The CDR3 runs to 14 residues. The CDR3 region is CASSPGEGAGELFF. The DNA for the CDR3 is TGTGCCAGCAGCCCGGGAGAGGGAGCCGGGGAGCTGTTTTTT.